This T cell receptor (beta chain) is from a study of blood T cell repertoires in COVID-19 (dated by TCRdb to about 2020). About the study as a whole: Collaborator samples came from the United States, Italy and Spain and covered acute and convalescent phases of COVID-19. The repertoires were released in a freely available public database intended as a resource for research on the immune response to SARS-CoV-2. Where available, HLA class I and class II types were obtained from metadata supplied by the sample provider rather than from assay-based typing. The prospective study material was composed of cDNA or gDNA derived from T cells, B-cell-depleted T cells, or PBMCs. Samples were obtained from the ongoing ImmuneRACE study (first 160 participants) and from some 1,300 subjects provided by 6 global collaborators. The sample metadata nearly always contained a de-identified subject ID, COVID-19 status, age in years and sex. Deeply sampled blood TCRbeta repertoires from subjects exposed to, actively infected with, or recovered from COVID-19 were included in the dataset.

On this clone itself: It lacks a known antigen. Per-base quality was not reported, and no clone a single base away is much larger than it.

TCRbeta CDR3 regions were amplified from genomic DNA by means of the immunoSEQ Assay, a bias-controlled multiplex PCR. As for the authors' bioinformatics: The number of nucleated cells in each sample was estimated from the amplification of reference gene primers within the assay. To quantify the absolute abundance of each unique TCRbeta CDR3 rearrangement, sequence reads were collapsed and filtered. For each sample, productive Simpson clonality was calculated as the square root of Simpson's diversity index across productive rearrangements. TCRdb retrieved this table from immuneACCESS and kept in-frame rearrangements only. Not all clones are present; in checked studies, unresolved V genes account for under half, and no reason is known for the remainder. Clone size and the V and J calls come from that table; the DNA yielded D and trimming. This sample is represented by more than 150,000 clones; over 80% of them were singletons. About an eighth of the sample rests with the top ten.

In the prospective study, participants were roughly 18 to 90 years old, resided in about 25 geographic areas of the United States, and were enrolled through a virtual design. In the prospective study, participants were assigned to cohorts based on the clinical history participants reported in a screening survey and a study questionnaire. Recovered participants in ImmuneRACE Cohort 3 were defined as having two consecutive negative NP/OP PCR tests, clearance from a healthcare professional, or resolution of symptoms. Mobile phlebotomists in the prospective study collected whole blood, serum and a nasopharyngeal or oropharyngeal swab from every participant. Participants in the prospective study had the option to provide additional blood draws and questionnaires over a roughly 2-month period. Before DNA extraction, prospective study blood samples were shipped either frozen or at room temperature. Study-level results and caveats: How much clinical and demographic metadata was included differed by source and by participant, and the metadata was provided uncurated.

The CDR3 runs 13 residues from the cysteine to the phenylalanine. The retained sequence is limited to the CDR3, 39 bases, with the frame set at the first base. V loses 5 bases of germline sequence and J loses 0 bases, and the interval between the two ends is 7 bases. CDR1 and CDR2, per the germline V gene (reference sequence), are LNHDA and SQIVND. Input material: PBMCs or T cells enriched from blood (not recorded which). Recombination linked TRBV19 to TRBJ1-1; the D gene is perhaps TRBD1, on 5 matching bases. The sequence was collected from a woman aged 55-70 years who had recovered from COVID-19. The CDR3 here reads CASSYRLNTEAFF. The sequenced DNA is TGTGCCAGTAGTTACAGGCTGAACACTGAAGCTTTCTTT. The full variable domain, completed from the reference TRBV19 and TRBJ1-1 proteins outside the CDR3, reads DGGITQSPKYLFRKEGQNVTLSCEQNLNHDAMYWYRQDPGQGLRLIYYSQIVNDFQKGDIAEGYSVSREKKESFPLTVTSAQKNPTAFYLCASSYRLNTEAFFGQGTRLTVV.